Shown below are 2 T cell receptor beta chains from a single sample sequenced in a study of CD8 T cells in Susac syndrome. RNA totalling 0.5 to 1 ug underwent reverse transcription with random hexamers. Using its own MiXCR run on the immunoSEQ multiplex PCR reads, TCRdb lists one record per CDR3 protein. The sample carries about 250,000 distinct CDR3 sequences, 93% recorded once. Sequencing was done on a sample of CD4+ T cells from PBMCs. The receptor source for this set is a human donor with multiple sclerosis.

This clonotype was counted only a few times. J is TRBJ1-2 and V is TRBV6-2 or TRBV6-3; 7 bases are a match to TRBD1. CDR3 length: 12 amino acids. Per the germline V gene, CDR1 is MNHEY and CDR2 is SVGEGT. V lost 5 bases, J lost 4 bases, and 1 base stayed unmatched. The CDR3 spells CASSRQGYGYTF. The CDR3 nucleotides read TGTGCCAGCAGTCGACAGGGCTATGGCTACACCTTC.

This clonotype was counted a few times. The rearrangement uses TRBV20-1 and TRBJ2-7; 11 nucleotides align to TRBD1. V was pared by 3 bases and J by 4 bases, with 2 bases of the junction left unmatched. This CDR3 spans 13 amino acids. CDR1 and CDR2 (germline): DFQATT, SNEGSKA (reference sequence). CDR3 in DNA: TGCAGTGCTAGCGGGACAGGGGGATACGAGCAGTACTTC. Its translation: CSASGTGGYEQYF.